Listed below are T cell receptor beta chains from one sample, sequenced in a study of T cells in Graves' hyperthyroidism and ophthalmopathy. In TCRdb, the multiplex PCR reads were re-called with MiXCR into one record per CDR3 protein. This sample has roughly 650,000 distinct CDR3 sequences, with roughly a sixth found just once. Sequenced sample: blood. These TCRs come from a woman in her 40s with Graves' ophthalmopathy. Both conserved end residues are part of each CDR3. Each record gives: clone size, V gene, D gene, J gene, CDR3 DNA, CDR3 protein. A D gene is named only where the DNA matches it firmly. The listing skips clone size in some rows; elsewhere it reads once, few, many or a size class.

>many|TRBV2|NA|TRBJ2-1
TGTGCCAGCAGTGATGTTGGCTGGCGTGGTGAGCAGTTCTTC
CASSDVGWRGEQFF
>many|TRBV11-2|NA|TRBJ2-1
TGTGCCAGCACCCCTAGCCGGAGCTCCTACAATGAGCAGTTCTTC
CASTPSRSSYNEQFF
>many|TRBV2|TRBD1|TRBJ1-5
TGTGCCAGCAGGGGGACGCAGGGGGCGCCTCACCGGCCCCAGCATTTT
CASRGTQGAPHRPQHF
>NA|TRBV5-6|TRBD1|TRBJ1-6
TGTGCCAGCAGCTTTACAGGGGCAGCTTCATCCCTCCACTTT
CASSFTGAASSLHF
>few|TRBV27|TRBD2|TRBJ2-3
TGTGCCAGCAGTTTTAGACTAGCGGGACTCCTCCTAGATACGCAGTATTTT
CASSFRLAGLLLDTQYF
>few|TRBV20-1|TRBD1|TRBJ1-1
TGCAGTGCTATCCGGACAGGTGCTTTCTTT
CSAIRTGAFF
>few|TRBV12-3/TRBV12-4|TRBD2|TRBJ2-5
TGTGCCAGCAGTTCTAGCGGGAGTCTGACCCAGTACTTC
CASSSSGSLTQYF
>NA|TRBV20-1|NA|TRBJ1-1
TGCAGTGCTGTACTGAACACTGAAGCTTTCTTT
CSAVLNTEAFF
>many|TRBV28|NA|TRBJ1-1
TGTGCCAGCAGTACACCATCAGGGCTTATGAACACTGAAGCTTTCTTT
CASSTPSGLMNTEAFF
>many|TRBV13|NA|TRBJ2-7
TGTGCCAGCAGTCACGGCGTCCCCAACTACGAGCAGTACTTC
CASSHGVPNYEQYF
>many|TRBV11-2|NA|TRBJ2-1
TGTGCCAGCAGCCCGAGGTCAGTTGTAGCATCTGGCAATGAGCAGTTCTTC
CASSPRSVVASGNEQFF
>NA|TRBV3-1|TRBD2|TRBJ2-7
TGTGCCAGCAGCCAACCAGGGACTAGCGGGGGCTCCTACGAGCAGTACTTC
CASSQPGTSGGSYEQYF
>many|TRBV27|TRBD2|TRBJ2-1
TGTGCCAGCAGCACACTAGCGCCGAGCTCCTACAATGAGCAGTTCTTC
CASSTLAPSSYNEQFF
>NA|TRBV18|NA|TRBJ2-7
TGTGCCAGCTCAAATAGGCGGCTTATCGATTCCTACGAGCAGTACTTC
CASSNRRLIDSYEQYF
>NA|TRBV30|NA|TRBJ2-1
TGTGCCTGGAGTCACGGGGACAATGAGCAGTTCTTC
CAWSHGDNEQFF
>few|TRBV19|NA|TRBJ2-1
TGTGCCAGTAGTATAGTTGCGGGATTCAGCTCCTACAATGAGCAGTTCTTC
CASSIVAGFSSYNEQFF
>NA|TRBV5-1|NA|TRBJ1-1
TGCGCCAGCAGCTTGGAGAACCTTTGGAGTACTGAAGCTTTCTTT
CASSLENLWSTEAFF
>NA|TRBV18|NA|TRBJ1-1
TGTGCCAGCTCACCAGTCGACAGTAACACTGAAGCTTTCTTT
CASSPVDSNTEAFF
>NA|TRBV18|TRBD1|TRBJ1-5
TGTGGCAGCTCACCTAGACAGGGGGGCAATCAGCCCCAGCATTTT
CGSSPRQGGNQPQHF
>few|TRBV6-5|NA|TRBJ2-1
TGTGCCAGCAGTTACTTCGAGGACAGCAATGAGCAGTTCTTC
CASSYFEDSNEQFF
>many|TRBV28|NA|TRBJ2-6
TGTGCCAGCAGTTCTCAGTCTAGAGGGGCCAACGTCCTGACTTTC
CASSSQSRGANVLTF
>NA|TRBV6-5|NA|TRBJ1-1
TGTGCCAGCAGTTACTCGTATCTACGGGGAAACACTGAAGCTTTCTTT
CASSYSYLRGNTEAFF
>many|TRBV5-1|NA|TRBJ2-3
TGCGCCAGCAGCTTGAATCAACAGGGAAACACAGATACGCAGTATTTT
CASSLNQQGNTDTQYF
>NA|TRBV12-3/TRBV12-4|NA|TRBJ1-1
TGTGCCAGCAGTCTAGCTGGGCGGGGCGGGGACACTGAAGCTTTCTTT
CASSLAGRGGDTEAFF
>few|TRBV7-9|TRBD2|TRBJ2-1
TGTGCCAGCAGCTCCCCCACTAGCGGGAGTTCGTCCTACAATGAGCAGTTCTTC
CASSSPTSGSSSYNEQFF
>few|TRBV18|NA|TRBJ2-1
TGTGCCAGCTCGAAGACTAGTCCCGGTGAGCAGTTCTTC
CASSKTSPGEQFF
>few|TRBV28|TRBD2|TRBJ2-1
TGTGCCAGCAGTTTTAGCGGGAGGGTCTATGAGCAGTTCTTC
CASSFSGRVYEQFF
>many|TRBV10-3|NA|TRBJ2-7
TGTGCCATCAGTGAATCACAAATCCTAGAAGAGCAGTACTTC
CAISESQILEEQYF
>many|TRBV10-3|TRBD1|TRBJ2-7
TGTGCCATCAGTGGCCAAACAGGGGCCGGGGCTTACGCCGAGCAGTACTTC
CAISGQTGAGAYAEQYF
>NA|TRBV6-1|NA|TRBJ2-2
TGTGCCAGCAGTGAAGATGGGGGTGGCGGGGAGCTGTTTTTT
CASSEDGGGGELFF
>many|TRBV7-8|TRBD1|TRBJ2-4
TGTGCCAGCAGCGAACCTGGGACAGTAGCCAAAAACATTCAGTACTTC
CASSEPGTVAKNIQYF
>many|TRBV20-1|NA|TRBJ1-5
TGCAGTGCTAGAGTAGGGGGCAATCAGCCCCAGCATTTT
CSARVGGNQPQHF
>few|TRBV7-3|TRBD1|TRBJ2-2
TGTGCCAGCAGCGGAACAGGGGGCCCGAACACCGGGGAGCTGTTTTTT
CASSGTGGPNTGELFF
>few|TRBV14|TRBD2|TRBJ2-7
TGTGCCAGCAGCCAAGTAGCGGGAGCCGTCTACGAGCAGTACTTC
CASSQVAGAVYEQYF
>many|TRBV27|NA|TRBJ2-5
TGTGCCAGCAGTTTACTCGGCCAAACAGGGAAAGGGACCCAAGAGACCCAGTACTTC
CASSLLGQTGKGTQETQYF
>NA|TRBV27|NA|TRBJ2-1
TGTGCCAGCAGGGGATTCACAGGGTCTGAGCAGTTCTTC
CASRGFTGSEQFF
>few|TRBV5-5|NA|TRBJ2-5
TGTGCCAGCAGCTTGGACTTCGGGGAGACCCAGTACTTC
CASSLDFGETQYF
>few|TRBV20-1|NA|TRBJ2-3
TGCAGTGCTAGTGGGGGGTGGGGACTCGTACCAGGAGATACGCAGTATTTT
CSASGGWGLVPGDTQYF
>NA|TRBV5-6|NA|TRBJ2-6
TGTGCCAGCAGCGCCGGGTGGTCTGGGGCCAACGTCCTGACTTTC
CASSAGWSGANVLTF
>few|TRBV9|TRBD1|TRBJ2-2
TGTGCCAGCAGCGTAGTTCCGGAGACAGGGACGAACACCGGGGAGCTGTTTTTT
CASSVVPETGTNTGELFF
>many|TRBV3-1|NA|TRBJ1-5
TGTGCCAGCAGCCAAGATCCGCAGCCCCAGCATTTT
CASSQDPQPQHF
>many|TRBV30|TRBD2|TRBJ2-2
TGTGCCTGGACGGGAAGCGGGAGAATCGGCGGGGAGCTGTTTTTT
CAWTGSGRIGGELFF
>many|TRBV6-1|NA|TRBJ1-4
TGTGCCAGCAGTGAAGGGCCAACTAATGAAAAACTGTTTTTT
CASSEGPTNEKLFF
>NA|TRBV5-5|NA|TRBJ2-6
TGTGCCAGCAGATCAAATGTAGCTGGGGCCAACGTCCTGACTTTC
CASRSNVAGANVLTF
>many|TRBV20-1|TRBD1|TRBJ2-7
TGCAGTGCCCCGACAGGGCGGGCCTACGAGCAGTACTTC
CSAPTGRAYEQYF
>NA|TRBV28|TRBD1|TRBJ1-3
TGTGCCAGCAGTTCCCCCAGGGGGCGGACTGGAAACACCATATATTTT
CASSSPRGRTGNTIYF
>many|TRBV2|NA|TRBJ2-7
TGTGCCAGCAGTTACGAGGGTCCGTCCTCTGTGCAGTACTTC
CASSYEGPSSVQYF
>few|TRBV6-1|TRBD2|TRBJ2-1
TGTGCCAGCAGAGATCTCGGACTAGCGGGAGGGGCTGAGCAGTTCTTC
CASRDLGLAGGAEQFF
>NA|TRBV4-1|NA|TRBJ1-2
TGCGCCAGCAGCCAAGATAGAGGGTTTCGTGGCTACACCTTC
CASSQDRGFRGYTF
>NA|TRBV5-1|NA|TRBJ2-7
TGCGCCAGCAGCTTGACAGGTCCTGTGTACGAGCAGTACTTC
CASSLTGPVYEQYF
>NA|TRBV12-3/TRBV12-4|NA|TRBJ1-3
TGTGCCAGCAGTTTATGGGCCGGGAACACCATATATTTT
CASSLWAGNTIYF